This T cell receptor beta chain was captured in a study of blood T cell repertoires in COVID-19. About the study: Donors in the United States, Italy and Spain gave samples during acute or convalescent COVID-19.

The age range of participants was about 18 to 100 years, with residence in about 25 US areas. Researchers sorted participants into cohorts using their self-reported clinical history. Study processing details: Amplification from reference gene primers served as the basis for estimated nucleated cell counts. The table came from immunoSEQ multiplex PCR; TCRdb's copy has only in-frame clones and leaves some out. The V and J calls and clone size are taken from that table; D and trimming were inferred from the DNA. The profile shows about 300,000 clones, 90% of them singletons. The CDR3 is 14 amino acids. Germline CDR1 is MDHEN and CDR2 is SYDVKM. V was clipped by 5 bases and J by 2 bases, with 13 bases between them.

This TCR came from a woman in her twenties or thirties who had recovered from COVID-19. The sample taken for sequencing was PBMCs or T cells enriched from blood (not recorded which). This sequence joins TRBV28 and TRBJ2-7; D is perhaps TRBD1 (6 bases). In DNA, the CDR3 is TGTGCCAGCAGTAACCGGGACAACCCCTACGAGCAGTACTTC. The encoded protein is CASSNRDNPYEQYF.